These 28 T cell receptor beta chains originate from one sample sequenced in a study of a mutant IDH1 vaccine in newly diagnosed glioma. TCRdb's table, derived via immunoSEQ multiplex PCR, lists solely in-frame clones and lacks some. The sample contains tens of thousands of clones, 75% to 85% of which appear only once. Time point meaning: week 35, safety follow-up. A single vaccine dose contained 300 ug of mutant IDH1 20-mer peptide, and topical imiquimod was used with it. What these receptors recognize is not known. The sample in question was PBMCs, obtained from a glioma patient whose treatment included an IDH1 peptide vaccine. These receptors were taken from a man aged 40-50 years with glioma.

V and J are TRBV7-2 and TRBJ1-1; possibly TRBD1 for D (5 bases). CDR3 size: 13 residues. Germline V gene lookup returns CDR1 SGHTA and CDR2 FQGNSA. V was pared by 1 base and J by 7 bases, with 10 bases between. DNA of the CDR3: TGTGCCAGCAGCTTAGGACAGTTTGATGAAGCTTTCTTT. This sequence encodes CASSLGQFDEAFF.

This clone was recorded a few times. The J gene is TRBJ1-1, the V gene TRBV18; D may be TRBD1 (5 bases). CDR1 and CDR2 from the germline V gene are KGHSH and LQKENI. This CDR3 comprises 16 residues. Trimming left V 1 base short and J 5 bases short, with 17 bases between. CDR3 amino acids: CASSPLSRVSGTEAFF. The CDR3 coding sequence is TGTGCCAGCTCACCACTCTCCAGGGTGAGCGGGACTGAAGCTTTCTTT.

This clone was counted between two and nine times. The chain joins TRBV27 to TRBJ1-1; 9 bases agree with TRBD1. Germline CDR1 MNHEY, CDR2 SMNVEV (reference sequence). V lost 4 bases, J lost 5 bases, and 2 bases stayed unmatched. This CDR3 spans 13 amino acids. CDR3 sequence: CASSWTGDTEAFF. DNA of the CDR3: TGTGCCAGCAGTTGGACAGGGGATACTGAAGCTTTCTTT.

V gene TRBV5-1 combines with J gene TRBJ2-3, with 7 positions matching TRBD2. CDR1 and CDR2 (germline): SGHRS, YFSETQ. Trimming removed 5 bases from V and 4 bases from J; junction bases left unmatched: 4. The CDR3 extends over 13 amino acids. DNA for the CDR3: TGCGCCAGCAGTTGGCGGGAGTCAGATACGCAGTATTTT. It specifies CASSWRESDTQYF.

This clone was found a few times. The rearrangement links TRBV2 to TRBJ1-5, with D perhaps TRBD1 (5 bases). V was trimmed by 3 bases and J by 9 bases, leaving 15 bases between them. CDR1 and CDR2 (germline): SNHLY, FYNNEI. This CDR3 comprises 14 residues. CDR3 nucleotides: TGTGCCAGCAGTGACAGGGCCTCGGGTGGGCCCCAGCATTTT. Protein: CASSDRASGGPQHF.

The genes are TRBV20-1 and TRBJ1-1; D is uncertain. Germline V CDR1 and CDR2: DFQATT, SNEGSKA (reference sequence). The ends were cut back, 6 bases at V and 10 bases at J, with 15 bases in the middle. CDR3 length: 11 amino acids. The CDR3 loop is CSAKSPMGAFF. CDR3 DNA: TGCAGTGCCAAGTCCCCCATGGGAGCTTTCTTT.

The V gene is TRBV27, the J gene TRBJ2-7, with D uncertain. The germline CDR1 and CDR2 sequences are MNHEY and SMNVEV (reference sequence). CDR3 size: 11 residues. The V end lost 5 bases, the J end lost 5 bases, and 7 bases lay between the germline ends. In DNA, the CDR3 is TGTGCCAGCAGTAGGGCCAACGAGCAGTACGTC. It translates to CASSRANEQYV.

The chain joins TRBV21-1 to TRBJ1-5; the table calls TRBD1, which could not be checked here. TRBV21-1 is noted as a pseudogene. The CDR3 runs to 16 residues. The CDR3 sequence is CASSKGETGKGKPQHF. The CDR3 bases are TGTGCCAGCAGCAAAGGGGAAACAGGGAAGGGCAAGCCCCAGCATTTT.

The chain uses TRBV27 and TRBJ2-3, with 7 bases matching TRBD1. Trimming removed 3 bases from V and 1 base from J; junction bases left unmatched: 7. This CDR3 is 16 amino acids long. Germline values: CDR1 MNHEY, CDR2 SMNVEV (reference sequence). CDR3 protein: CASSLPTGSGTDTQYF. CDR3 sequence (DNA): TGTGCCAGCAGTTTGCCGACAGGGAGTGGCACAGATACGCAGTATTTT.

The chain joins TRBV27 to TRBJ2-2; weak D call: TRBD2 (5 bases). Trimming stripped 3 bases from V and 7 bases from J, with 18 bases between. The CDR3 is 16 amino acids. CDR1 is MNHEY, CDR2 SMNVEV, per germline (reference sequence). CDR3 DNA: TGTGCCAGCAGTTTTGGCTTCCGGGCGAGGGACGGGGAGCTGTTTTTT. Translation: CASSFGFRARDGELFF.

V gene TRBV5-1 combines with J gene TRBJ1-1, with D unclear. This CDR3 region has 15 residues. The germline V gene has CDR1 SGHRS and CDR2 YFSETQ. Trimming cost V 0 bases and J 1 base, with 10 bases left between them. Here the CDR3 reads CASSLVFLGNTEAFF. CDR3 DNA: TGCGCCAGCAGCTTGGTATTTTTGGGGAACACTGAAGCTTTCTTT.

This clone occurred once. The chain couples TRBV5-1 to TRBJ2-7; 11 bases align to TRBD2. The CDR3 length is 15 residues. The germline V gene encodes CDR1 SGHRS and CDR2 YFSETQ. Trimming cost V 4 bases and J 2 bases; bases outside gene matches: 5. In DNA form, the CDR3 reads TGCGCCAGCAGCCGACTAGCGGGACAGACCTACGAGCAGTACTTC. Its protein is CASSRLAGQTYEQYF.

The rearrangement links TRBV7-9 to TRBJ1-3; no clear D. The CDR3 consists of 17 residues. Per the germline V gene, CDR1 is SEHNR and CDR2 is FQNEAQ (reference sequence). Trimming took 5 bases from V and 1 from J, leaving 18 bases between them. DNA of the CDR3: TGTGCCAGCAGCCTCAAAACGGACTGGGCGTCTGGAAACACCATATATTTT. This gives the protein CASSLKTDWASGNTIYF.

This sequence joins TRBV19 and TRBJ2-7; D is undetermined. In germline, CDR1 is LNHDA, CDR2 SQIVND (reference sequence). The CDR3 consists of 12 residues. V lost 3 bases to trimming and J lost 4 bases, with 7 bases between them. The CDR3 DNA reads TGTGCCAGTAGTATGTCAGAATACGAGCAGTACTTC. Translating gives CASSMSEYEQYF.

A single count supports this clone. The chain combines TRBV18 with TRBJ2-1, with 10 bases that match TRBD2. The CDR3 loop spans 14 amino acids. The junction had 1 base not matched to a gene; V was cut back by 3 bases and J by 5 bases. CDR1 KGHSH and CDR2 LQKENI come from the germline V gene. The CDR3 coding sequence is TGTGCCAGCTCACCGAGCGGGAGGGACAATGAGCAGTTCTTC. It codes for CASSPSGRDNEQFF.

The chain joins TRBV7-2 to TRBJ2-5; TRBD2 matches at 13 bases. Germline V gene sequence: CDR1 SGHTA, CDR2 FQGNSA. The CDR3 is 17 residues long. Trimming at V came to 5 bases and at J to 4 bases, leaving 10 bases not matched to a gene. CDR3 loop: CASSPRGLAGVLETQYF. The CDR3 coding sequence is TGTGCCAGCAGCCCGCGAGGACTAGCGGGAGTTTTAGAGACCCAGTACTTC.

The chain carries TRBV12-1 and TRBJ2-7; the D call of TRBD2 is as the table states it, not checked on the DNA. TRBV12-1 is given as a pseudogene. The CDR3 has 15 residues. This CDR3 reads CASSFGRRRTYEQYV. The DNA for the CDR3 is TGTGCCAGCAGCTTTGGCAGGAGGAGGACCTACGAGCAGTACGTC.

The rearrangement uses TRBV7-9 and TRBJ1-5; D gene ambiguous. Germline assignment: CDR1 SEHNR and CDR2 FQNEAQ (reference sequence). V was pared by 1 base and J by 9 bases, with 10 bases between. CDR3 length equals 13 residues. The CDR3 spells CASSLGGKRPQHF. DNA of the CDR3: TGTGCCAGCAGCTTAGGTGGGAAACGGCCCCAGCATTTT.

CDR3 coding DNA: TGCAGCGTTATACAGGGATCCTACGAGCAGTACTTC. Translating it yields CSVIQGSYEQYF. This chain uses TRBV29-1 with TRBJ2-7, with D possibly being TRBD1 (6 bases). This CDR3 is built from 12 residues. V lost 5 bases and J lost 1, with 9 bases in between. Germline CDR1 is SQVTM and CDR2 is ANQGSEA.

This chain connects TRBV11-1 to TRBJ2-5; no definite D call. CDR3 length equals 14 residues. V gave up 4 bases and J gave up 3 bases, with 12 bases separating them. Looked up from germline, CDR1 is SGHAT and CDR2 is FQDESV (reference sequence). CDR3 nucleotide sequence: TGTGCCAGCAGCTCCCGCCGCGTGGAAGAGACCCAGTACTTC. This encodes CASSSRRVEETQYF.

The chain carries TRBV11-2 and TRBJ2-7, with a tentative D call TRBD2 (5 bases). Per germline, CDR1 SGHAT and CDR2 FQNNGV. This CDR3 contains 11 residues. Trimming pared 3 bases from V and 5 bases from J, leaving 5 bases between. The CDR3 sequence is CASSFGDEQYF. In DNA form, the CDR3 reads TGTGCCAGCAGCTTCGGGGACGAGCAGTACTTC.

The gene calls are TRBV18 and TRBJ1-3, with D uncertain. Trimming removed 4 bases at V and 0 bases at J, with 13 bases between. The CDR3 is made up of 16 amino acids. Looked up from germline, CDR1 is KGHSH and CDR2 is LQKENI. The CDR3 region has the DNA TGTGCCAGCTCACATGGGATAGGGTACTCTGGAAACACCATATATTTT. It translates to CASSHGIGYSGNTIYF.

The rearrangement links TRBV30 to TRBJ2-1; 12 nucleotides line up with TRBD2. The CDR3 is made up of 20 amino acids. Germline CDR1 is GTSNPN and CDR2 is SVGIG (reference sequence). The junction had 19 bases not matched to a gene; V was cut back by 3 bases and J by 4 bases. The DNA for the CDR3 is TGTGCCTGGAGGCTCAGGACTAGCGGGATTTTGGGAGGGACTTACAATGAGCAGTTCTTC. Amino acid sequence: CAWRLRTSGILGGTYNEQFF.

This chain joins TRBV6-5 and TRBJ1-5; the D gene is possibly TRBD1 (6 bases). Germline V gene sequence: CDR1 MNHEY, CDR2 SVGAGI. The CDR3 sequence is 14 residues long. V gave up 6 bases and J gave up 9 bases, with 18 bases separating them. DNA of the CDR3: TGTGCCAGCAGGCGTCGGGGGCCGGGTGGGCCCCAGCATTTT. Its translation: CASRRRGPGGPQHF.

This rearrangement joins TRBV6-6 to TRBJ2-7; TRBD2 matches at 9 bases. The CDR3 runs to 15 residues. CDR1 and CDR2 from the germline V gene are MNHNY and SVGAGI (reference sequence). Trimming cost V 7 bases and J 0 bases; bases outside gene matches: 7. CDR3 region: CASTPGLASSYEQYV. DNA for the CDR3: TGTGCCAGCACGCCGGGACTAGCTTCCTCCTACGAGCAGTACGTC.

By share, this clone counts as medium-sized. V is TRBV7-2 and J is TRBJ2-1; 7 bases fit TRBD2. The CDR3 covers 16 residues. Unmatched junction bases numbered 14, after V lost 5 bases and J lost 7 bases. The germline V gene encodes CDR1 SGHTA and CDR2 FQGNSA. CDR3 in DNA: TGTGCCAGCAGCCCCCGTCGGGGCGGGAGTGGGAATGAGCAGTTCTTC. This sequence encodes CASSPRRGGSGNEQFF.

This chain uses TRBV9 with TRBJ1-2; 8 positions agree with TRBD1. Looked up from germline, CDR1 is SGDLS and CDR2 is YYNGEE. The CDR3 spans 16 residues. The ends lost 3 bases at V and 1 base at J; junction bases unmatched: 8. Here the CDR3 reads CASSAGRGLVNYGYTF. The CDR3 nucleotides are TGTGCCAGCAGCGCAGGCAGGGGGCTAGTTAACTATGGCTACACCTTC.

The V and J genes are TRBV5-1 and TRBJ2-1, with 8 bases fitting TRBD1. Germline lookup yields CDR1 SGHRS and CDR2 YFSETQ. This CDR3 has 16 amino acids. Trimming removed 2 bases from V and 6 bases from J; junction bases left unmatched: 10. The CDR3 spells CASSLSGGGNINEQFF. The CDR3 nucleotides are TGCGCCAGCAGCTTATCAGGGGGCGGAAATATCAATGAGCAGTTCTTC.